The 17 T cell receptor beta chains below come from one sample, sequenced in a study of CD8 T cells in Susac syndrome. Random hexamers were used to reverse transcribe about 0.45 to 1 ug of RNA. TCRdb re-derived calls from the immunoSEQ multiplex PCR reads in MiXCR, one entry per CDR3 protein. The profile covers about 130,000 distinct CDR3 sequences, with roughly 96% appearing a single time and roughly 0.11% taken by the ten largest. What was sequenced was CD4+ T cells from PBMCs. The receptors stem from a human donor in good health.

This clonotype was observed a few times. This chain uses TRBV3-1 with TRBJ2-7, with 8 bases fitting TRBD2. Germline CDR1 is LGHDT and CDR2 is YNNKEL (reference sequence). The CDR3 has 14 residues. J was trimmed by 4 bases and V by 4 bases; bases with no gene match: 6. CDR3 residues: CASSPTGGGYEQYF. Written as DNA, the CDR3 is TGTGCCAGCAGCCCCACGGGAGGGGGTTACGAGCAGTACTTC.

The CDR3 DNA sequence: TGTGCCAGCAGTAGGGGGAGCGGGGCTTTCTTT. This gives the protein CASSRGSGAFF. The chain is built from TRBV6-6 and TRBJ1-1; D is possibly TRBD1 (6 bases). This CDR3 spans 11 amino acids. The germline V gene has CDR1 MNHNY and CDR2 SVGAGI (reference sequence). Trimming left V 5 bases short and J 11 bases short, with 12 bases between.

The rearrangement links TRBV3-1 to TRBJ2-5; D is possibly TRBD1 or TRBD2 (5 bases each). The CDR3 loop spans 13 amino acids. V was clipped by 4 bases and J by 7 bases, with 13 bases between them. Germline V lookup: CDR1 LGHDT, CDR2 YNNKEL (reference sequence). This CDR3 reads CASSPGTVGTQYF. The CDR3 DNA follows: TGTGCCAGCAGCCCTGGGACGGTGGGGACCCAGTACTTC.

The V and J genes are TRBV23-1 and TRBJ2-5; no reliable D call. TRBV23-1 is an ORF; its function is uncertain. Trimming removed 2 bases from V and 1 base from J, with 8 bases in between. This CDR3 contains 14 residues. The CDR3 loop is CASSQVWSQETQYF. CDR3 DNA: TGCGCCAGCAGTCAAGTGTGGAGCCAAGAGACCCAGTACTTC.

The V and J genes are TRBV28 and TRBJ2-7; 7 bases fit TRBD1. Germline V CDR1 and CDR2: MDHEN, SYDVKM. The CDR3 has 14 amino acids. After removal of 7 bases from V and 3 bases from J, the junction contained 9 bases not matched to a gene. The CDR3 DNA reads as TGTGCCAGCACCCCAGGGGGACACCTCTACGAGCAGTACTTC. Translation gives CASTPGGHLYEQYF.

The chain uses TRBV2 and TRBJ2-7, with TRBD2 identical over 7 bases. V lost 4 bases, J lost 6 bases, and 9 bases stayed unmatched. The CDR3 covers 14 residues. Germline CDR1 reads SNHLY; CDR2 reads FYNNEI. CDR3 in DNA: TGTGCCAGCAGTGTGAGCGGGGTCCCCTCCGAGCAGTACTTC. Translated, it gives CASSVSGVPSEQYF.

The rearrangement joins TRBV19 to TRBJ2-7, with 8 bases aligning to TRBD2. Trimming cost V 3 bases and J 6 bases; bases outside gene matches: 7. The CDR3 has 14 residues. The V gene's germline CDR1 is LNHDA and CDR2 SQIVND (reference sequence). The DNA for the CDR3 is TGTGCCAGTAGTATGGGGCGGGAGGAAGGCGAGCAGTACTTC. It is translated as CASSMGREEGEQYF.

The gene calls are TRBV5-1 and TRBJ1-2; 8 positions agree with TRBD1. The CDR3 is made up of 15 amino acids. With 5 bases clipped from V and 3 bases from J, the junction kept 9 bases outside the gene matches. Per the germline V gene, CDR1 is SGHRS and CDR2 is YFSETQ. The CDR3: CASRTGALIDYGYTF. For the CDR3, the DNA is TGCGCCAGCAGGACAGGGGCCCTTATTGACTATGGCTACACCTTC.

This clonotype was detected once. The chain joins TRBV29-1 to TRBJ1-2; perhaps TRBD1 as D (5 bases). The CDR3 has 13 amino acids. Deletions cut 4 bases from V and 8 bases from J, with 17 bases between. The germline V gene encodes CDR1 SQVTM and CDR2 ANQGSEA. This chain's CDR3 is CSVARGGGVGYTF. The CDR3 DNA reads TGCAGCGTTGCTCGGGGTGGGGGAGTCGGCTACACCTTC.

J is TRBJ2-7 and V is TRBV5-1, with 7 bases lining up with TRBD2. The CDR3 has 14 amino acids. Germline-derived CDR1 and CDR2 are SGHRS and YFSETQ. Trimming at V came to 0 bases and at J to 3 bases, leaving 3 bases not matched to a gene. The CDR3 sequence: CASSLGTRLYEQYF. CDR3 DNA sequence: TGCGCCAGCAGCTTGGGGACTAGGCTCTACGAGCAGTACTTC.

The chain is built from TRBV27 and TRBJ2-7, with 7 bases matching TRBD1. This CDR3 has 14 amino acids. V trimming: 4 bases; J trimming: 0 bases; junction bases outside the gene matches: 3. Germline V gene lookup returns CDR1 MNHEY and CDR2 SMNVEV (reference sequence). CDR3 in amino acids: CASSYRGLSYEQYF. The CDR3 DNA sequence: TGTGCCAGCAGTTACAGGGGTCTCTCCTACGAGCAGTACTTC.

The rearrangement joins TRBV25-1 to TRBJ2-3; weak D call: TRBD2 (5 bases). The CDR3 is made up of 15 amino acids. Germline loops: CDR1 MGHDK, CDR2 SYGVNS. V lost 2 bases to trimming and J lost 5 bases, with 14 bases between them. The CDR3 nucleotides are TGTGCCAGCAGTGAAATGGGAGCCCGGGGAGATACGCAGTATTTT. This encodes CASSEMGARGDTQYF.

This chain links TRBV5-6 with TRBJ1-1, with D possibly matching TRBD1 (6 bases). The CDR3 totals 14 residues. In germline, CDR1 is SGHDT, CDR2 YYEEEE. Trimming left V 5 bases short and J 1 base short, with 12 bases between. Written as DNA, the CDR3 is TGTGCCAGCAGAGCGGCGGGGGCGAACACTGAAGCTTTCTTT. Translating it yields CASRAAGANTEAFF.

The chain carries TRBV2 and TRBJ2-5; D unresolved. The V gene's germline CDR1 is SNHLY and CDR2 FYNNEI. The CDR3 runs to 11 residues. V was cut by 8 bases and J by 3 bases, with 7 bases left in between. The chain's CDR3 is CASQLEETQYF. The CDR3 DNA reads TGTGCCAGCCAACTTGAAGAGACCCAGTACTTC.

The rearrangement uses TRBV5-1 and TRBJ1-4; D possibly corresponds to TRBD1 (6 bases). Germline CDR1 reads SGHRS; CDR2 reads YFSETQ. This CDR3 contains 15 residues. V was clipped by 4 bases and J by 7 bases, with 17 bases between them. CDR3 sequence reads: CASSDERGGGEKLFF. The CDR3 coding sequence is TGCGCCAGCAGCGACGAACGCGGGGGCGGTGAAAAACTGTTTTTT.

In DNA, the CDR3 is TGTGCCAGCAGCCCAGGGGCTAGCTCCCGAGAGACCCAGTACTTC. This gives the protein CASSPGASSRETQYF. This chain links TRBV28 with TRBJ2-5, with D possibly being TRBD1 (6 bases). This CDR3 spans 15 amino acids. Germline CDR1 is MDHEN and CDR2 is SYDVKM. V was clipped by 6 bases and J by 4 bases, with 18 bases between them.

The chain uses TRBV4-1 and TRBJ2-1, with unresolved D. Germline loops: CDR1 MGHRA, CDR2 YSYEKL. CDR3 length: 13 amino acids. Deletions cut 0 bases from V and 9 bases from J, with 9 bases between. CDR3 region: CASSQDGAGEQFF. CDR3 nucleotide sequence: TGCGCCAGCAGCCAAGATGGAGCCGGTGAGCAGTTCTTC.